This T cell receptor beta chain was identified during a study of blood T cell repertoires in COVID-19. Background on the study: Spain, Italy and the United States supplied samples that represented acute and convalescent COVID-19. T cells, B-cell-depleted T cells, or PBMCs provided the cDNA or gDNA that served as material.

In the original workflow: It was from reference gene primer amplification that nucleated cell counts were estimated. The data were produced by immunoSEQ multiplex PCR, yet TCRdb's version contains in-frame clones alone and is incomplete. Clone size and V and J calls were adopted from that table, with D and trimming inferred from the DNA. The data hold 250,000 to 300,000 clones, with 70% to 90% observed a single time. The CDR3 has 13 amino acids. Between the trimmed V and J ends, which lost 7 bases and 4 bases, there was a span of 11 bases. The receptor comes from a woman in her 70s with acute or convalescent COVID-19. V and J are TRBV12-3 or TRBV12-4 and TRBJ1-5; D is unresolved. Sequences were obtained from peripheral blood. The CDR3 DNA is TGTGCCAGCACCTTTGCAGTTAATCAGCCCCAGCATTTT. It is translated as CASTFAVNQPQHF.